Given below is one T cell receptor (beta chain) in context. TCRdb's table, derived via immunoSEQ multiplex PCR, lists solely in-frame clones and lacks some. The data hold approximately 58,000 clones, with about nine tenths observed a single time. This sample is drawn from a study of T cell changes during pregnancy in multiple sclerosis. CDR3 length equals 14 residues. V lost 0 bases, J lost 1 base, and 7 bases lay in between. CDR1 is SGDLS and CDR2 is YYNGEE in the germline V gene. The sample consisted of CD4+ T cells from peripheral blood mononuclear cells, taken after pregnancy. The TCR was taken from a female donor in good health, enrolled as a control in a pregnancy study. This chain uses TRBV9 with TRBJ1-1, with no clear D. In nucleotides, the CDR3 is TGTGCCAGCAGCGTAGCTCCAGAGAACACTGAAGCTTTCTTT. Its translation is CASSVAPENTEAFF.